This T cell receptor beta chain was sequenced during a study of cytomegalovirus exposure and HLA in healthy donors. The table lists this clone with a count of one. The repertoire was sequenced with immunoSEQ multiplex PCR; TCRdb's copy has only in-frame clones and lacks some. The table has under 200,000 clones, approximately 89% seen once. Germline CDR1 reads SGHNT; CDR2 reads YENEEA. The junction had 7 bases not matched to a gene; V was cut back by 8 bases and J by 7 bases. The CDR3 has 13 amino acids. The source of this sequence is a young woman in good health and CMV-seropositive. Sequencing was performed on PBMCs. The chain has TRBV11-3 and TRBJ1-4, with 7 bases lining up with TRBD1. CDR3 in DNA: TGTGCCAGCTCACGTGGGACAGTTGAAAAACTGTTTTTT. This translates into CASSRGTVEKLFF.